The clone carrying this T cell receptor beta chain was observed at least ten times. What was amplified from RNA transcripts were TCR beta CDR3 regions. Primed by the HTBI set, a first-round RT-PCR was run on the TCR CDR3. A single record per CDR3 protein comes from TCRdb applying MiXCR to the multiplex PCR reads. The sample includes over 450,000 distinct CDR3 sequences, 13% to 15% seen only once; the top ten take less than 20%. When ophthalmopathy did not progress within 18 months, Graves' hyperthyroidism was considered stable. This sample is part of a study of T cells in Graves' hyperthyroidism and ophthalmopathy. The CDR3 has 15 amino acids. Per germline, CDR1 MGHRA and CDR2 YSYEKL. V dropped 2 bases and J dropped 5 bases, with 15 bases sitting between them.

The source of this sequence is a woman aged 18-29 years with Graves' hyperthyroidism. The chain couples TRBV4-1 to TRBJ2-5, with TRBD2 as a possible D gene (6 bases). Sequencing input: blood. DNA of the CDR3: TGCGCCAGCAGCCAACCTCGGGACCGGGGGGAGACCCAGTACTTC. It codes for CASSQPRDRGETQYF.